This entry features one T cell receptor (beta chain) sequence. This sample is drawn from a study of shared clonotypes between healthy human individuals. The authors distributed each subset's genomic DNA evenly over several immunoSEQ plates. When replicate PCRs were run on unsorted PBMC, they used around 0.3 ug DNA, approximately 30,000 T cell genomes. Assay used: immunoSEQ multiplex PCR; TCRdb lists only in-frame clones, some missing. There are 450,000 to 600,000 clones in the sample; 79% occur only once, and approximately 12% lies in the top ten. The CDR3 loop spans 12 amino acids. Germline V lookup: CDR1 MGHDK, CDR2 SYGVNS. V dropped 6 bases and J dropped 7 bases, with 9 bases sitting between them.

This sequence originates from a woman between 40 and 55 years old in good health. Some clones in this sample may be carry-over from other donors' samples. Sequenced material: PBMCs. This chain uses TRBV25-1 with TRBJ1-4, with D tentatively TRBD1 (5 bases). Written as DNA, the CDR3 is TGTGCCAGCAGGGGGGGGACTGAAAAACTGTTTTTT. This translates into CASRGGTEKLFF.